This T cell receptor beta chain emerged from a study of beta chain features in type 1 diabetes. Of the isolated RNA, all was reverse transcribed, and so the sequenced material was expressed TCRB transcripts. The assay was immunoSEQ multiplex PCR, and TCRdb's table has in-frame clones only and misses some. The table has under 250,000 clones, about 11% seen once. This CDR3 comprises 13 residues. Germline V gene data show CDR1 as SEHNR and CDR2 as FQNEAQ (reference sequence). Trimming took 1 base from V and 2 from J, leaving 6 bases between them. The rearrangement links TRBV7-9 to TRBJ2-7; D is possibly TRBD2 (6 bases). The sequenced sample consisted of central memory CD4+ T cells from blood. The clonotype comes from a man aged 18 to 30 in good health. The chain's CDR3 is CASSLVAAYEQYF. The CDR3 DNA reads TGTGCCAGCAGCTTAGTAGCGGCCTACGAGCAGTACTTC. The variable domain in full, completed from reference TRBV7-9 and TRBJ2-7, reads DTGVSQNPRHKITKRGQNVTFRCDPISEHNRLYWYRQTLGQGPEFLTYFQNEAQLEKSRLLSDRFSAERPKGSFSTLEIQRTEQGDSAMYLCASSLVAAYEQYFGPGTRLTVT.